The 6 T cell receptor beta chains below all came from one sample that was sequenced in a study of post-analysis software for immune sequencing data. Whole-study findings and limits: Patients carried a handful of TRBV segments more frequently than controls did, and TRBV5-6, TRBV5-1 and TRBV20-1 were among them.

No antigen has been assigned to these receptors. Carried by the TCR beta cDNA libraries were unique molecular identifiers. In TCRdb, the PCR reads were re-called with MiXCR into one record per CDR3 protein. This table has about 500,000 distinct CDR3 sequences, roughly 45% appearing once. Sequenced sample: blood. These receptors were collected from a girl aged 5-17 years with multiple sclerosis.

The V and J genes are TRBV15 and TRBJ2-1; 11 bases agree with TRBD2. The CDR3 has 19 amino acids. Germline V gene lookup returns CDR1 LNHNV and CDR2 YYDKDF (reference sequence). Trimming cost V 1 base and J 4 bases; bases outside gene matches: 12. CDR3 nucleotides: TGTGCCACCAGCAGAGCCTTTAGCGCGGGACTAGCGGAGTACAATGAGCAGTTCTTC. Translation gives CATSRAFSAGLAEYNEQFF.

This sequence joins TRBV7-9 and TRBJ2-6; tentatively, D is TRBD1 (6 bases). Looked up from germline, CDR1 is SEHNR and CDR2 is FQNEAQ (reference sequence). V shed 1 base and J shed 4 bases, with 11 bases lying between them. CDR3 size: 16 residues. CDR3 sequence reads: CASSLGAGAGANVLTF. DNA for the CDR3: TGTGCCAGCAGCTTAGGGGCAGGGGCCGGGGCCAACGTCCTGACTTTC.

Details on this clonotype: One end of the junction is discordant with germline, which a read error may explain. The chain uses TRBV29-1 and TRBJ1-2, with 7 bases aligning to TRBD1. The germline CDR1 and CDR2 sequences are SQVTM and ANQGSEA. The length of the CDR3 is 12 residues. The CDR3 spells CSVGDRRGGYAF. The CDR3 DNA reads TGCAGCGTTGGGGACAGAAGGGGAGGCTACGCCTTC.

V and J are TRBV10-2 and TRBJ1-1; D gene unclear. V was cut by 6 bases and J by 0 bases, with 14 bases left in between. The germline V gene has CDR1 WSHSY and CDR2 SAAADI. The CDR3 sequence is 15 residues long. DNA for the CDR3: TGCGCCAGCAGCGACGGACTCCACATGAACACTGAAGCTTTCTTT. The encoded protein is CASSDGLHMNTEAFF.

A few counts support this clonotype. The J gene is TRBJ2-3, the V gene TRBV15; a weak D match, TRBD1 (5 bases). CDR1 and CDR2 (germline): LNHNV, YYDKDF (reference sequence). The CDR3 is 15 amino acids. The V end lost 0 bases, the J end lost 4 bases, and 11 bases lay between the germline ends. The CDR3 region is CATSRDQGGADTQYF. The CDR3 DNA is TGTGCCACCAGCAGAGATCAGGGTGGAGCAGATACGCAGTATTTT. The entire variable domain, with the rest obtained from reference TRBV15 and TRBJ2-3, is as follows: DAMVIQNPRYQVTQFGKPVTLSCSQTLNHNVMYWYQQKSSQAPKLLFHYYDKDFNNEADTPDNFQSRRPNTSFCFLDIRSPGLGDTAMYLCATSRDQGGADTQYFGPGTRLTVL.

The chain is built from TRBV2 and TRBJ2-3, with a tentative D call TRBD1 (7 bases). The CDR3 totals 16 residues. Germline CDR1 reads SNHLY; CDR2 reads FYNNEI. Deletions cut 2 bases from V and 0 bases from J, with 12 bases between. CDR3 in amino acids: CASSESAGGSTDTQYF. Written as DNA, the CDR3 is TGTGCCAGCAGTGAATCGGCAGGGGGGAGCACAGATACGCAGTATTTT.